This T cell receptor (beta chain) came from a study of T cell responses to AZD1222 COVID-19 vaccine. The assay was immunoSEQ multiplex PCR, and TCRdb's table has in-frame clones only and misses some. Of 75,000 to 95,000 clones listed, under 95% are singletons. The study's findings and limits: All repertoire sampling was performed exclusively after the peak T cell response. Increased Spike-specific TCR breadth and depth were observed after two AZD1222 doses.

About this clone: No antigen is known for it.

Germline CDR1 is MNHEY and CDR2 is SMNVEV (reference sequence). The CDR3 has 16 amino acids. V gave up 4 bases and J gave up 5 bases, with 19 bases separating them. This TCR came from an adult in good health. The sequencing here drew on peripheral blood, taken on day 0 of MenACWY control vaccination. The V gene is TRBV27, the J gene TRBJ2-3; the D is unclear. CDR3 amino acids: CASSWSPRSFQDTQYF. The CDR3 coding sequence is TGTGCCAGCAGTTGGTCGCCAAGGAGCTTTCAAGATACGCAGTATTTT.